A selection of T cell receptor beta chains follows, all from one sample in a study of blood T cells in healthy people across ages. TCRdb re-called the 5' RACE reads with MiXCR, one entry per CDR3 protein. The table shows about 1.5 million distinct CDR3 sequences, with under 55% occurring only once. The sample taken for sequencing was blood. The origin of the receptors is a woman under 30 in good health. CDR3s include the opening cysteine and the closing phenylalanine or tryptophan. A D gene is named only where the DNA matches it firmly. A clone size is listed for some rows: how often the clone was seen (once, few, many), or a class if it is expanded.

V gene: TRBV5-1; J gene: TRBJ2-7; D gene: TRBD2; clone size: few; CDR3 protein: CASSRTSGARLSYEQYF; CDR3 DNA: TGCGCCAGCAGCCGGACTAGCGGGGCGAGGCTATCCTACGAGCAGTACTTC
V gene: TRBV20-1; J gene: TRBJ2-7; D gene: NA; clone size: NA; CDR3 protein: CSASPGLGLYEQYF; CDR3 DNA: TGCAGTGCTAGCCCGGGCCTGGGACTCTACGAGCAGTACTTC
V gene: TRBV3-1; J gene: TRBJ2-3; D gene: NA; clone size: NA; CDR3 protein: CASSPRRAVDTQYF; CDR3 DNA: TGTGCCAGCAGCCCTCGGAGGGCGGTAGATACGCAGTATTTT
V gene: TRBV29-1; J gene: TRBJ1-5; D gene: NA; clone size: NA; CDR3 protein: CSVGTDSNQPQHF; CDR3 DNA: TGCAGCGTTGGGACGGATTCCAATCAGCCCCAGCATTTT
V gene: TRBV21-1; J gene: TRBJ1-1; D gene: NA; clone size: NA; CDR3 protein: CASSKDHSPLWNTEAFF; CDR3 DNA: TGTGCCAGCAGCAAAGATCACTCACCCCTTTGGAACACTGAAGCTTTCTTT
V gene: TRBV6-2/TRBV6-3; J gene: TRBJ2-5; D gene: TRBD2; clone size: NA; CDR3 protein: CASSYSAPAGEETQYF; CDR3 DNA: TGTGCCAGCAGTTACTCAGCTCCGGCGGGGGAAGAGACCCAGTACTTC
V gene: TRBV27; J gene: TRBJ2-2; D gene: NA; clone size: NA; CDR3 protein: CASSVGGASGELFF; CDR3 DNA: TGTGCCAGCAGTGTTGGCGGGGCTAGCGGGGAGCTGTTTTTT
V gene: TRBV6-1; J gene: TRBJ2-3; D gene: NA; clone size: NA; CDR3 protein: CASSEAVSPWGTDTQYF; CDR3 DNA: TGTGCCAGCAGTGAAGCAGTCAGCCCGTGGGGTACGGATACGCAGTATTTT
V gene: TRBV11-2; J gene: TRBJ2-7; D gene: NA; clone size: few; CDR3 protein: CASSPSGLYEQYF; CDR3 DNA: TGTGCCAGCAGCCCCTCGGGGCTCTACGAGCAGTACTTC
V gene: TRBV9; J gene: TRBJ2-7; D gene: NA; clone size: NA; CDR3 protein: CASSVGGHYNEQYF; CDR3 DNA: TGTGCCAGCAGCGTAGGCGGGCACTACAATGAGCAGTACTTC
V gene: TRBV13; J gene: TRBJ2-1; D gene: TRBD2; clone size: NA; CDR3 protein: CASSSPTSGGQRYNEQSF; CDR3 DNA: TGTGCCAGCAGCTCCCCGACTAGCGGGGGCCAAAGATACAATGAGCAGTCCTTC
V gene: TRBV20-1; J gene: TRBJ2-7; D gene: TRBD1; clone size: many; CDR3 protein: CSARTADRGPELLTYEQYF; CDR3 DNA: TGCAGTGCTAGGACTGCGGACAGGGGGCCTGAACTACTAACCTACGAGCAGTACTTC
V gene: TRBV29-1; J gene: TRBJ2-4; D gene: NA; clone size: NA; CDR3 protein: CSVLQGEVQYF; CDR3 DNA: TGCAGCGTACTACAGGGCGAGGTTCAGTACTTC
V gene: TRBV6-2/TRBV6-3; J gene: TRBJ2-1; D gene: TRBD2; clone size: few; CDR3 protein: CASFPSGRYNEQFF; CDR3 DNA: TGTGCCAGCTTTCCTAGCGGGAGGTACAATGAGCAGTTCTTC
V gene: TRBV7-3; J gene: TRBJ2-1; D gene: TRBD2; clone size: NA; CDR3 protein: CASSLLAGLNYEQFF; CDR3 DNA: TGTGCCAGCAGCTTACTAGCGGGACTTAATTATGAGCAGTTCTTC
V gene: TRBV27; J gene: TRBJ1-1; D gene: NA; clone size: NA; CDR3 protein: CASSLQDAGTEAFF; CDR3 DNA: TGTGCCAGCAGTTTACAGGACGCGGGGACTGAAGCTTTCTTT
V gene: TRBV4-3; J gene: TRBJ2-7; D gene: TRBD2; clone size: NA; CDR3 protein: CASSQEMSRGGSSYEQYF; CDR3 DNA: TGCGCCAGCAGCCAAGAAATGTCGCGGGGGGGAAGCTCCTACGAGCAGTACTTC
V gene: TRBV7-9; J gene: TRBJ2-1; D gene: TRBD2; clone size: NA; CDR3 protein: CASSLVLAGLPVEQFF; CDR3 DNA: TGTGCCAGCAGCTTAGTCCTAGCGGGCCTCCCGGTGGAGCAGTTCTTC
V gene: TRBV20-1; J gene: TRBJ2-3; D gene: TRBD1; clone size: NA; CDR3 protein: CSAYDRVRDTQYF; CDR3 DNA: TGCAGTGCTTATGACAGGGTGAGAGATACGCAGTATTTT
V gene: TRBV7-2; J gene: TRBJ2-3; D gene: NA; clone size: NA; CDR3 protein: CASSPLRSTTDTQYF; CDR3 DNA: TGTGCCAGCAGCCCCCTCAGGTCTACCACAGATACGCAGTATTTT
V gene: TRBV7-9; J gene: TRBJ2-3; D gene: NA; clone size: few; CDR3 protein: CASSFKGRTDTQYF; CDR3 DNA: TGTGCCAGCAGCTTCAAGGGGCGCACAGATACGCAGTATTTT
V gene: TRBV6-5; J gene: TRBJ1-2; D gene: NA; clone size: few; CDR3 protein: CASSSTTYGYTF; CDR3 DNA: TGTGCCAGCAGTTCGACAACCTATGGCTACACCTTC
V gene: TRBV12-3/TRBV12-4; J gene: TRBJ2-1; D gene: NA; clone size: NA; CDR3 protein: CASSLALATGEQFF; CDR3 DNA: TGTGCCAGCAGTTTAGCGCTGGCAACCGGGGAGCAGTTCTTC
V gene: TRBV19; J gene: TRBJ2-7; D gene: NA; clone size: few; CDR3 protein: CASRSGDHEQYF; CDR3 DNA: TGTGCCAGTAGGTCAGGGGACCACGAGCAGTACTTC
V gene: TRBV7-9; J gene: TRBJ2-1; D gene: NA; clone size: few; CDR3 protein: CASSLVAGRKSYNEQFF; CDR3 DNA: TGTGCCAGCAGCTTAGTAGCCGGACGCAAGTCCTACAATGAGCAGTTCTTC
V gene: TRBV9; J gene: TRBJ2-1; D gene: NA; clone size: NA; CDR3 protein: CASSDLAEQFF; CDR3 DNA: TGTGCCAGCAGCGACCTAGCGGAGCAGTTCTTC
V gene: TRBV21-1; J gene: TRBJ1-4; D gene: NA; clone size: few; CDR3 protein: CASPLWRKCGVRHEKLFF; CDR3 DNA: TGTGCCAGCCCCTTGTGGAGGAAATGCGGTGTAAGGCATGAAAAACTGTTTTTT
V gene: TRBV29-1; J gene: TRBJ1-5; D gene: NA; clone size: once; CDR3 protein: CSVRENSNQPQHF; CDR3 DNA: TGCAGCGTTCGGGAGAATAGCAATCAGCCCCAGCATTTT
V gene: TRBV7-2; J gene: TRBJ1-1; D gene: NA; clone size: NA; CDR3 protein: CASSSPEENTEAFF; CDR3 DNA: TGTGCCAGCAGCTCCCCGGAAGAGAACACTGAAGCTTTCTTT
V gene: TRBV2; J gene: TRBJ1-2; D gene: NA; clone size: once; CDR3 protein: CASRFQGWGYTF; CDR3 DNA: TGTGCCAGCAGGTTCCAGGGCTGGGGCTACACCTTC
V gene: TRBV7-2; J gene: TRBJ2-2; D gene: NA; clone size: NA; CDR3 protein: CASSLVWNKEGELFF; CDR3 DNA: TGTGCCAGCAGCTTAGTATGGAACAAGGAGGGGGAGCTGTTTTTT
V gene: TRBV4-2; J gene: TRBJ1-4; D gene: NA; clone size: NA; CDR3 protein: CASSQDRGGWEKLFF; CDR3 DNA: TGTGCCAGCAGCCAAGATAGGGGGGGTTGGGAAAAACTGTTTTTT
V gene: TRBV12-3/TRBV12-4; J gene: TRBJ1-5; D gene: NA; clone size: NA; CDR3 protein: CASTVGGVGQPQHF; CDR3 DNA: TGTGCCAGCACCGTAGGGGGGGTCGGGCAGCCCCAGCATTTT
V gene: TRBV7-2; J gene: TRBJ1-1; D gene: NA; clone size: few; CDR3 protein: CASTPRGGNMNTEAFF; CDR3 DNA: TGTGCCAGCACCCCAAGAGGGGGAAACATGAACACTGAAGCTTTCTTT
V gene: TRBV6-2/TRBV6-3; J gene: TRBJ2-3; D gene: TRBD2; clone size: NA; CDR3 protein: CASSPTPGSGADTQYF; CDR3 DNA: TGTGCCAGCAGCCCAACCCCAGGAAGCGGGGCAGATACGCAGTATTTT
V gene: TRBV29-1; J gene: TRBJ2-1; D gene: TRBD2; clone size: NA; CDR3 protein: CSVELGRTSYSEQFF; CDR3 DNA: TGCAGCGTTGAACTCGGGAGGACCTCCTACAGTGAGCAGTTCTTC
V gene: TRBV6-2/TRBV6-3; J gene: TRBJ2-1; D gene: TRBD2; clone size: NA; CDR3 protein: CASSRSGGHNEQFF; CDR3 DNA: TGTGCCAGCAGTCGTAGCGGGGGCCACAATGAGCAGTTCTTC
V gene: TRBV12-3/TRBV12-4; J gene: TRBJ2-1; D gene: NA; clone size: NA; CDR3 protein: CASSPPGEEQFF; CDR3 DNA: TGTGCCAGCAGCCCCCCGGGGGAAGAGCAGTTCTTC
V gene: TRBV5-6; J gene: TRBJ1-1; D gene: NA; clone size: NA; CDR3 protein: CASSPQNTEVFF; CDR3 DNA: TGTGCCAGCAGCCCCCAGAACACTGAAGTTTTCTTT
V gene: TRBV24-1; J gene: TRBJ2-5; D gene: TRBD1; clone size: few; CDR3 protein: CATSDPTGAPNQETQYF; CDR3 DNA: TGTGCCACCAGTGACCCGACAGGGGCCCCCAACCAAGAGACCCAGTACTTC
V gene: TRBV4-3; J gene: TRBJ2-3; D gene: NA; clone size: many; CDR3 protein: CASSQAGTEADTQYF; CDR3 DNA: TGCGCCAGCAGCCAAGCCGGGACCGAGGCAGATACGCAGTATTTT
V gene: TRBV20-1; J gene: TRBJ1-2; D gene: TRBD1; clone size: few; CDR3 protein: CSARDQDRENYGYTF; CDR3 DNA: TGCAGTGCTAGAGACCAAGACAGGGAAAACTATGGCTACACCTTC
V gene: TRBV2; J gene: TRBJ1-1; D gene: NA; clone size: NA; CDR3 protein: CASIEGNTEAFF; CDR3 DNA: TGTGCCAGCATAGAGGGGAACACTGAAGCTTTCTTT
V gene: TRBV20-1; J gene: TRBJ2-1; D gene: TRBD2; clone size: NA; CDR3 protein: CSARAQGAGGYNEQFF; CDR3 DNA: TGCAGTGCTAGAGCTCAGGGAGCGGGGGGTTACAATGAGCAGTTCTTC
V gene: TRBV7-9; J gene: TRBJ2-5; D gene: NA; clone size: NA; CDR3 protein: CASSLIRVQETQYF; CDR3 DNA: TGTGCCAGCAGCTTAATCAGGGTGCAAGAGACCCAGTACTTC
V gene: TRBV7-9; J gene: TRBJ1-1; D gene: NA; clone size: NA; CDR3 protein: CASSFKGEGAFF; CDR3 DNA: TGTGCCAGCAGCTTCAAGGGGGAAGGAGCTTTCTTT
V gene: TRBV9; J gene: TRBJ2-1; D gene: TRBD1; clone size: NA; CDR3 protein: CASSVSPNRDREQFF; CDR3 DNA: TGTGCCAGCAGCGTATCACCGAACCGGGACAGAGAGCAGTTCTTC
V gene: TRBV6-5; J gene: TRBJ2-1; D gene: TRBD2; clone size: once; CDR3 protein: CASSSSLPAGYNEQFF; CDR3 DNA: TGTGCCAGCAGTTCAAGCTTGCCAGCGGGATACAATGAGCAGTTCTTC
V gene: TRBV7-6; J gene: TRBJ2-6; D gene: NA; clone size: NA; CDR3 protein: CASSSGEGRVWGQRPDF; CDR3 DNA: TGTGCCAGCAGCTCAGGGGAGGGGCGCGTCTGGGGCCAACGTCCTGACTTT
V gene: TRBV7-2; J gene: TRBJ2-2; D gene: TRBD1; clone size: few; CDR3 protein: CASSLGTGAGELFF; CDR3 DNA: TGTGCCAGCAGCTTAGGGACAGGAGCCGGGGAGCTGTTTTTT
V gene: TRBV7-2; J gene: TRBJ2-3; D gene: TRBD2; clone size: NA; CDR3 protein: CASSPTSGGLTQYF; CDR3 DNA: TGTGCCAGCAGCCCAACTAGCGGGGGCCTTACGCAGTATTTT
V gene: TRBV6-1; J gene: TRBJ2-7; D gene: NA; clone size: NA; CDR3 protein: CASSEGPNLYYEQYF; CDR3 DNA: TGTGCCAGCAGTGAAGGTCCCAACCTATACTACGAGCAGTACTTC
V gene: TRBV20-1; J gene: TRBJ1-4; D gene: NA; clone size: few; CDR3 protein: CSARAELGNEKLFF; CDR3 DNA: TGCAGTGCTAGAGCGGAATTGGGAAATGAAAAACTGTTTTTT